One and the same sample provided the 3 T cell receptor beta chains below, sequenced in a study of monozygotic twins with inflammatory bowel disease. TCRdb derives one entry per CDR3 protein from the 5' RACE reads, leaving out DNA. The sample totals more than 100,000 distinct CDR3 sequences. The material sequenced was blood. The receptors derive from a human donor with ulcerative colitis or Crohn's disease, or a healthy co-twin of an affected twin (not recorded which).

The rearrangement uses TRBV12-2 and TRBJ1-1; without DNA, the TCRdb call of TRBD1 cannot be checked. TRBV12-2 is described as a pseudogene. The CDR3 contains 13 residues. Here the CDR3 reads CASRTWDSDEAFF.

The V and J genes are TRBV5-1 and TRBJ2-1. Germline loops: CDR1 SGHRS, CDR2 YFSETQ. This CDR3 region has 16 residues. CDR3 sequence reads: CASSLNEASSYNEQFF.

V gene TRBV19 combines with J gene TRBJ1-5. CDR1 and CDR2 from the germline V gene are LNHDA and SQIVND (reference sequence). This CDR3 is 13 amino acids long. The CDR3 loop reads CASNRYSNQPQHF.